This TCR beta chain was captured in a study of control samples from healthy donors and cancer patients. Germline CDR1 reads SEHNR; CDR2 reads FQNEAQ (reference sequence). The CDR3 has 17 amino acids. The junction had 14 bases not matched to a gene; V was cut back by 4 bases and J by 5 bases. Sequencing used immunoSEQ multiplex PCR; TCRdb keeps in-frame clones, though not all of them. The sample lists around 150,000 clones, under 90% occurring once. The material sequenced was blood. This receptor was obtained from a man younger than 40 in good health. The rearrangement uses TRBV7-9 and TRBJ1-2, with 9 bases lining up with TRBD1. CDR3 DNA: TGTGCCAGCAGCTCCGGAACTCCGACAGGGGGGCCGTATGGCTACACCTTC. As protein: CASSSGTPTGGPYGYTF.